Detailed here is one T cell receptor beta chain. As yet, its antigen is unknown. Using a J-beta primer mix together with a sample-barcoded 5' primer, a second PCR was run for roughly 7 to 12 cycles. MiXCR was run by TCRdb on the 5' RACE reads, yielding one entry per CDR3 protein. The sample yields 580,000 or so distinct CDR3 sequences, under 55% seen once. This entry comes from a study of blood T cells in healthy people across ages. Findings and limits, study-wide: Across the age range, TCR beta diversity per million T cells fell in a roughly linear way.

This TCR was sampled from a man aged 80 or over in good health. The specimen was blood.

CDR3 protein: CASSWSGTSGDEQFF. CDR3 bases: TGCGCCAGCAGCTGGAGCGGGACTAGCGGGGATGAGCAGTTCTTC. The chain uses TRBV5-1 and TRBJ2-1; 13 nucleotides line up with TRBD2. With 3 bases clipped from V and 8 bases from J, the junction kept 5 bases outside the gene matches. CDR3 length: 15 amino acids. CDR1 and CDR2 from the germline V gene are SGHRS and YFSETQ.